These T cell receptor beta chains were read from a single sample in a study of T cell responses to AZD1222 COVID-19 vaccine. Some clones are missing from TCRdb's copy, which holds only in-frame ones; the method was immunoSEQ multiplex PCR. The repertoire holds approximately 96,000 clones, with about 86% as singletons. This specimen was peripheral blood, taken 28 days after the second AZD1222 dose. These receptors were collected from an adult who received the AZD1222 COVID-19 vaccine. CDR3s include the opening cysteine and the closing phenylalanine or tryptophan.

TRBV7-2 | CASSLVTGSEQYF
TRBV10-3 | CAIRRPGEANYGYTF
TRBV24-1 | CATSDVRNTGELFF
TRBV3-1/TRBV3-2 | CASSQDEQSYPRHF
TRBV11-2 | CASSFTGTSNYNEQFF
TRBV7-9 | CASSLEGPGDRQYF
TRBV5-1 | CASSSDSFEKLFF
TRBV2 | CASTMQGGINQPQHF
TRBV6-1 | CASSEVQVAGWTQYF
TRBV5-1 | CASSSTGELFF
TRBV23-1 | CASSQLTHRLDFTSGNTIYF
TRBV7-2 | CASSFYRPDAEQFF
TRBV28 | CASKYRSYEQYF
TRBV27 | CASSLQGNLARGELFF
TRBV19 | CASSGTVGYNEQFF
TRBV7-9 | CASSSRQGERGYTF
TRBV4-2 | CASMTSGRAVYNEQFF
TRBV7-3 | CASSSAGGRGETQYF
TRBV30 | CAWTLSRQGRSPLHF
TRBV28 | CASSEDRGFQTQYF
TRBV10-3 | CATSGQGPSSVTNEQFF
TRBV7-8 | CASSAGWGRDRNTIYF
TRBV27 | CASSLGISYEQYF
TRBV27 | CASRSYYEQYF
TRBV11-2 | CASSFSDTYEQYF
TRBV19 | CASTMQARGWDGYTF
TRBV7-2 | CASSPAGTTEAFF